These 26 T cell receptor beta chains were all obtained from the same sample, sequenced in a study of blood T cell repertoires in COVID-19. Assay used: immunoSEQ multiplex PCR; TCRdb lists only in-frame clones, some missing. The sample contains around 110,000 clones, 90% of which appear only once. The specimen was peripheral blood. These receptors originate from a human donor with active COVID-19. The donor label of this sample is uncertain.

The chain uses TRBV21-1 and TRBJ2-4; the tabulated D call, TRBD2, remains unverified against the DNA. TRBV21-1 is a pseudogene locus. CDR3 length equals 17 residues. The CDR3 DNA reads as TGTGCCAGCAGCATGATGGAGGTATCTCTAGCCAAAAACATTCAGTACTTC. This translates into CASSMMEVSLAKNIQYF.

The V and J genes are TRBV19 and TRBJ1-2; D possibly corresponds to TRBD1 (6 bases). CDR3 length: 13 amino acids. V shed 5 bases and J shed 4 bases, with 11 bases lying between them. Per germline, CDR1 LNHDA and CDR2 SQIVND (reference sequence). CDR3 bases: TGTGCCAGTAGTCCCAGACAGGTCTATGGCTACACCTTC. Its translation: CASSPRQVYGYTF. Full variable domain (outside the CDR3, taken from reference TRBV19 and TRBJ1-2): DGGITQSPKYLFRKEGQNVTLSCEQNLNHDAMYWYRQDPGQGLRLIYYSQIVNDFQKGDIAEGYSVSREKKESFPLTVTSAQKNPTAFYLCASSPRQVYGYTFGSGTRLTVV.

V and J are TRBV5-5 and TRBJ1-5; 9 bases are a match to TRBD1. After removal of 1 base from V and 3 bases from J, the junction contained 2 bases not matched to a gene. The CDR3 sequence is 15 residues long. Germline V lookup: CDR1 SGHKS, CDR2 YYEKEE (reference sequence). The CDR3 spells CASSLRDRDNQPQHF. The CDR3 region has the DNA TGTGCCAGCAGCTTGCGGGACAGGGACAATCAGCCCCAGCATTTT.

V gene TRBV4-3 combines with J gene TRBJ1-1, with D possibly matching TRBD1 (6 bases). The CDR3 length is 15 residues. V was shortened by 4 bases and J by 5 bases, with 17 bases between the two germline ends. The germline V gene has CDR1 LGHNA and CDR2 YSLEER. In DNA form, the CDR3 reads TGCGCCAGCAGCCCCACCGGGGGGGGCAGAACTGAAGCTTTCTTT. Its translation: CASSPTGGGRTEAFF.

In this sample, this clone turned up a few times. The rearrangement joins TRBV12-3 or TRBV12-4 to TRBJ1-6; 11 positions agree with TRBD1. The length of the CDR3 is 13 residues. Trimming cost V 10 bases and J 9 bases; bases outside gene matches: 5. Here the CDR3 reads CATGQGAGSPLHF. The DNA of the CDR3 is TGTGCCACTGGACAGGGGGCTGGTTCACCCCTCCACTTT.

This clone was observed once. The CDR3, as DNA: TGTGCCAGCAGCGTAGCGCAGGCAGCAGGAAACACCATATATTTT. Translation: CASSVAQAAGNTIYF. V usage is TRBV9 and J usage is TRBJ1-3; D gene unclear. The CDR3 contains 15 residues. V dropped 0 bases and J dropped 4 bases, with 11 bases sitting between them. Germline lookup yields CDR1 SGDLS and CDR2 YYNGEE.

The chain has TRBV4-2 and TRBJ1-6; D might be TRBD1 (6 bases). The CDR3 has 15 residues. Looked up from germline, CDR1 is LGHNA and CDR2 is YNFKEQ. V was trimmed by 3 bases and J by 6 bases, leaving 12 bases between them. The CDR3 sequence is CASSHGGQINSPLHF. The CDR3 DNA follows: TGTGCCAGCAGCCATGGCGGACAGATTAATTCACCCCTCCACTTT.

The chain couples TRBV18 to TRBJ2-4; TRBD1 matches at 10 bases. V dropped 1 base and J dropped 2; count of bases not matched to a gene: 2. The CDR3 is 16 amino acids. Germline V CDR1 and CDR2: KGHSH, LQKENI. In DNA form, the CDR3 reads TGTGCCAGCTCACCACGGGACAGGGGAACCAAAAACATTCAGTACTTC. It translates to CASSPRDRGTKNIQYF.

V and J are TRBV11-2 and TRBJ2-7, with a tentative D call TRBD1 (5 bases). Germline V gene lookup returns CDR1 SGHAT and CDR2 FQNNGV. This CDR3 contains 17 residues. The V end lost 0 bases, the J end lost 6 bases, and 21 bases lay between the germline ends. The CDR3 DNA reads TGTGCCAGCAGCTTAGAGGGGCTCCCCTCGTTGTTGGTCGAGCAGTACTTC. This gives the protein CASSLEGLPSLLVEQYF. Looking up the rest from reference TRBV11-2 and TRBJ2-7 gives the full variable domain: EAGVAQSPRYKIIEKRQSVAFWCNPISGHATLYWYQQILGQGPKLLIQFQNNGVVDDSQLPKDRFSAERLKGVDSTLKIQPAKLEDSAVYLCASSLEGLPSLLVEQYFGPGTRLTVT.

The J gene is TRBJ2-3, the V gene TRBV2; D is possibly TRBD2 (6 bases). CDR3 length equals 14 residues. Germline CDR1 SNHLY, CDR2 FYNNEI. With 3 bases removed from V and 7 bases from J, the gap between germline ends came to 14 bases. CDR3 bases: TGTGCCAGCAGTGAGGAGGGGTTAGTTAATACGCAGTATTTT. Encoded protein: CASSEEGLVNTQYF.

The genes are TRBV30 and TRBJ1-1, with D maybe TRBD1 (5 bases). Germline loops: CDR1 GTSNPN, CDR2 SVGIG (reference sequence). The CDR3 covers 13 residues. The V and J ends lost 8 bases and 5 bases respectively, with 18 bases between them. The CDR3 DNA reads as TGTGCCAGGTCGGGGGGAGGGGTGACTGAAGCTTTCTTT. It codes for CARSGGGVTEAFF. The full variable domain, in which reference TRBV30 and TRBJ1-1 provide the parts outside the CDR3, is SQTIHQWPATLVQPVGSPLSLECTVEGTSNPNLYWYRQAAGRGLQLLFYSVGIGQISSEVPQNLSASRPQDRQFILSSKKLLLSDSGFYLCARSGGGVTEAFFGQGTRLTVV.

The chain is built from TRBV7-3 and TRBJ2-1; 8 nucleotides line up with TRBD1. Germline assignment: CDR1 SGHTA and CDR2 FQGTGA. With V trimmed by 5 bases and J by 4 bases, 4 bases remained unmatched. The CDR3 length is 14 residues. CDR3 nucleotides: TGTGCCAGCAGCCCCGGACAGGGTTACAATGAGCAGTTCTTC. This encodes CASSPGQGYNEQFF.

This chain links TRBV28 with TRBJ1-3; the D gene is possibly TRBD1 (6 bases). The V gene's germline CDR1 is MDHEN and CDR2 SYDVKM. V was trimmed by 6 bases and J by 4 bases, leaving 19 bases between them. CDR3 length: 16 amino acids. The CDR3 nucleotides read TGTGCCAGCAGACCAAGCCAAGGAACAGGGGGAAACACCATATATTTT. It yields the protein CASRPSQGTGGNTIYF.

The CDR3, as DNA: TGTGCCAGCAGTTACTCCGACAGGGGGCACAATTCACCCCTCCACTTT. Amino acid sequence: CASSYSDRGHNSPLHF. This chain joins TRBV6-5 and TRBJ1-6; 10 bases map to TRBD1. Germline-derived CDR1 and CDR2 are MNHEY and SVGAGI. V was clipped by 0 bases and J by 7 bases; unmatched bases: 3. The CDR3 runs 16 residues.

In this sample, this clone turned up once. Other DNA sequences in this sample translate to the same CDR3. The chain has TRBV28 and TRBJ1-4; D may be TRBD1 (5 bases). The CDR3 runs 15 residues. Germline CDR1 reads MDHEN; CDR2 reads SYDVKM. The germline V and J ends were trimmed by 3 bases and 0 bases, with 8 bases remaining between them. The CDR3 nucleotides are TGTGCCAGCAGTTTCGGGGGGGCAACTAATGAAAAACTGTTTTTT. Amino acid sequence: CASSFGGATNEKLFF.

The rearrangement joins TRBV19 to TRBJ1-1; perhaps TRBD1 as D (6 bases). The germline CDR1 and CDR2 sequences are LNHDA and SQIVND (reference sequence). Trimming left V 3 bases short and J 3 bases short, with 14 bases between. The CDR3 covers 15 residues. The CDR3 bases are TGTGCCAGTAGTATTGGGCAGGGGATGTACACTGAAGCTTTCTTT. The encoded protein is CASSIGQGMYTEAFF.

The CDR3 coding sequence is TGTGCCAGCAGCTTAGGTACTCGATGGGAGCAGTACTTC. Encoded protein: CASSLGTRWEQYF. This chain joins TRBV7-2 and TRBJ2-7; D is unresolved. Germline CDR1 SGHTA, CDR2 FQGNSA. This CDR3 spans 13 amino acids. Trimming pared 1 base from V and 7 bases from J, leaving 11 bases between.

The chain joins TRBV4-3 to TRBJ1-2; D remains ambiguous. Germline CDR1 and CDR2: LGHNA and YSLEER. With 0 bases removed from V and 1 base from J, the gap between germline ends came to 12 bases. This CDR3 has 16 residues. As DNA, the CDR3 is TGCGCCAGCAGCCAAGAGAGAGTCAGGCTTAACTATGGCTACACCTTC. Protein: CASSQERVRLNYGYTF.

The rearrangement links TRBV11-3 to TRBJ2-5, with 8 bases fitting TRBD1. This CDR3 is 14 amino acids long. Germline V CDR1 and CDR2: SGHNT, YENEEA. V lost 4 bases and J lost 3; bases outside the gene matches: 4. The CDR3 DNA reads as TGTGCCAGCAGCTCCCGGACAGGGAAAGAGACCCAGTACTTC. It translates to CASSSRTGKETQYF. Using reference TRBV11-3 and TRBJ2-5 for the parts outside the CDR3, the full variable domain is EAGVVQSPRYKIIEKKQPVAFWCNPISGHNTLYWYLQNLGQGPELLIRYENEEAVDDSQLPKDRFSAERLKGVDSTLKIQPAELGDSAVYLCASSSRTGKETQYFGPGTRLLVL.

CDR3 loop: CASSTDRGHGYTF. The CDR3 DNA reads TGTGCCAGCAGTACGGACAGGGGCCATGGCTACACCTTC. The V call is TRBV12-3 or TRBV12-4, the J call TRBJ1-2; 9 bases fit TRBD1. CDR3 length: 13 residues. V lost 5 bases, J lost 6 bases, and 4 bases stayed unmatched.

The chain carries TRBV5-1 and TRBJ1-4; D perhaps matches TRBD1 (5 bases). The CDR3 length is 15 residues. V was shortened by 1 base and J by 4 bases, with 11 bases between the two germline ends. Germline V CDR1 and CDR2: SGHRS, YFSETQ. The CDR3 DNA reads as TGCGCCAGCAGCTTGTTCGCCAGGGATAATGAAAAACTGTTTTTT. It specifies CASSLFARDNEKLFF. Variable domain in full (rest from reference TRBV5-1 and TRBJ1-4): KAGVTQTPRYLIKTRGQQVTLSCSPISGHRSVSWYQQTPGQGLQFLFEYFSETQRNKGNFPGRFSGRQFSNSRSEMNVSTLELGDSALYLCASSLFARDNEKLFFGSGTQLSVL.

The chain joins TRBV5-1 to TRBJ2-7; 7 nucleotides match TRBD1. J lost 4 bases, V lost 3 bases, and 7 bases had no gene match. The CDR3 is 14 amino acids. CDR1 SGHRS and CDR2 YFSETQ come from the germline V gene. For the CDR3, the DNA is TGCGCCAGCAGCTCAAACCTACAGGGGTACGAGCAGTACTTC. Translated, it gives CASSSNLQGYEQYF.

The chain recombines TRBV6-6 with TRBJ2-1, with a weak D call TRBD2 (7 bases). The length of the CDR3 is 15 residues. Germline V gives CDR1 MNHNY, CDR2 SVGAGI (reference sequence). Trimming shortened V by 2 bases and J by 3 bases, and 11 bases separated the two germline ends. As DNA, the CDR3 is TGTGCCAGCAGTTACGAGGGGGGGGACTACAATGAGCAGTTCTTC. Translating gives CASSYEGGDYNEQFF.

V usage is TRBV28 and J usage is TRBJ2-7; TRBD2 might be the D (6 bases). V dropped 4 bases and J dropped 6 bases, with 22 bases sitting between them. Germline V gives CDR1 MDHEN, CDR2 SYDVKM. There are 16 residues in the CDR3. DNA of the CDR3: TGTGCCAGCAGTTCAATGGCTCCCGGGAGCTTACGCGAGCAGTACTTC. Residues: CASSSMAPGSLREQYF.

The rearrangement joins TRBV28 to TRBJ2-6; 8 bases are shared with TRBD2. The CDR3 covers 18 residues. Losses at the gene ends were 6 bases for V and 2 bases for J; bases not matched to a gene: 12. From germline, CDR1 is MDHEN and CDR2 SYDVKM. The CDR3 loop reads CASRYTPGGATGANVLTF. The CDR3 nucleotides are TGTGCCAGCAGATACACTCCCGGGGGGGCGACTGGGGCCAACGTCCTGACTTTC.

The chain combines TRBV3-1 (or the pseudogene TRBV3-2) with TRBJ2-5, with a tentative D call TRBD2 (6 bases). Looked up from germline, CDR1 is LGHDT and CDR2 is YNNKEL (reference sequence). There are 18 residues in the CDR3. The germline V and J ends were trimmed by 2 bases and 5 bases, with 24 bases remaining between them. In DNA, the CDR3 is TGTGCCAGCAGCCAAACTGTACCGACTAGTGTCTTGTTGGAGACCCAGTACTTC. Translation: CASSQTVPTSVLLETQYF.